This TCR beta chain was captured in a study of identical twins. Study-level findings and limits: Among out-of-frame alpha sequences shared by twins, low generation probability occurred in excess. High-abundance cord blood beta clonotypes had fewer insertions; memory repertoires showed none. Invariant T cells like MAIT and iNKT could partly confound the zero-insertion analyses.

This clonotype appeared many times. Its target is unknown. A universal primer site was incorporated via template switching, and the cDNA contained unique molecular identifiers. TCRdb re-called the 5' RACE reads through MiXCR, storing one row per CDR3 protein. Among roughly 240,000 distinct CDR3 sequences, 5.5% to 7% were seen once, and the ten largest hold 3.5% to 4%. These data were also filed under a second study, of yellow fever vaccine responses in identical twins.

The sequence derives from a woman between 18 and 29 years old in good health. Sequenced input: memory (CD45RO+) T cells sorted from blood.

DNA of the CDR3: TGTGCCAGCAGCCCCCTCGGGCGGGGGGAGACCCAGTACTTC. It codes for CASSPLGRGETQYF. The rearrangement uses TRBV12-3 or TRBV12-4 and TRBJ2-5; 7 bases fit TRBD2. CDR3 length: 14 residues. V lost 6 bases to trimming and J lost 5 bases; unmatched junction nucleotides: 9.